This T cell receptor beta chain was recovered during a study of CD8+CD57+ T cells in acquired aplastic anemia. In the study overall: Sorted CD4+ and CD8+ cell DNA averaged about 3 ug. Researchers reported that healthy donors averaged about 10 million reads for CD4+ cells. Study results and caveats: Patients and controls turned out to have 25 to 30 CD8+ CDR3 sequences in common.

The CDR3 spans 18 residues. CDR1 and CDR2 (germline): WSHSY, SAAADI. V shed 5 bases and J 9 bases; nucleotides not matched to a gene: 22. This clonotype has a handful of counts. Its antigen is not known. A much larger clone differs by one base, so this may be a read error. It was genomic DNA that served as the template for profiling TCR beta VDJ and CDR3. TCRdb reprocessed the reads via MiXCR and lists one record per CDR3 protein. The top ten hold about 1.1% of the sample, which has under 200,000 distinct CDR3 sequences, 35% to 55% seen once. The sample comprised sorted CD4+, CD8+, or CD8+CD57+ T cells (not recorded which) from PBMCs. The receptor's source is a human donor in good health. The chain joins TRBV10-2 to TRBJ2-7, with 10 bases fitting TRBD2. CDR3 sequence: CASSSPPVGSGGRTRQYF. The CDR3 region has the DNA TGCGCCAGCAGTTCACCTCCGGTCGGTAGCGGGGGGCGGACGAGGCAGTACTTC.